This T cell receptor (beta chain) originates from a study of T-cell reconstitution after alpha-beta-depleted transplantation in children. Using unique molecular identifiers, the investigators prepared the TCRbeta library. Each CDR3 protein gets one entry after TCRdb re-called the PCR reads with MiXCR. The top ten clones hold approximately 28% of a sample with roughly 420,000 distinct CDR3 sequences, around 15% of them seen once. Whole-study findings and limits: Expanded graft clones, several hundred of them, were reportedly the source of alpha-beta T cells about two months after transplant.

With regard to this clonotype: The antigen is not known.

The CDR3 totals 16 residues. V gave up 4 bases and J gave up 3 bases; unmatched junction bases: 10. Germline CDR1 is KGHSY and CDR2 is FQNENV. The chain links TRBV16 to TRBJ2-5; 8 nucleotides align to TRBD1. This TCR derives from a boy under two years old who had a stem cell transplant for Wiskott-Aldrich syndrome, so the T cells may come from the graft donor. The specimen was PBMCs, mostly from graft donor cells, collected 360 days after TCRalphabeta/CD19-depleted stem cell transplant. The CDR3 region is CASSPDRVYREETQYF. The CDR3 coding sequence is TGTGCCAGCAGCCCGGACAGGGTTTACAGAGAAGAGACCCAGTACTTC.